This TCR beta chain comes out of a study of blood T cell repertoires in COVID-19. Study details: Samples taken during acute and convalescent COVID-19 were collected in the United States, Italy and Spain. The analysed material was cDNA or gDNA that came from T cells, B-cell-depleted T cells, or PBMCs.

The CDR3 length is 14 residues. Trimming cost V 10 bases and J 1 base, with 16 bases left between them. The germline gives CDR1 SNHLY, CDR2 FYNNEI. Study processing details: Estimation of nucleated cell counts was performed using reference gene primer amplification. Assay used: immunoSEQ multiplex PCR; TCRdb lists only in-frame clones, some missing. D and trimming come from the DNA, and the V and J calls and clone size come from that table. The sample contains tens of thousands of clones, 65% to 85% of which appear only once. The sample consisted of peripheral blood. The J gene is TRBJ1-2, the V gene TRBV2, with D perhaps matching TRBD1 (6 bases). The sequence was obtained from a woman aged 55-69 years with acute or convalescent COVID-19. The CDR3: CATSRTVSNYGYTF. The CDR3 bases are TGTGCCACCTCCCGGACAGTGAGTAACTATGGCTACACCTTC.